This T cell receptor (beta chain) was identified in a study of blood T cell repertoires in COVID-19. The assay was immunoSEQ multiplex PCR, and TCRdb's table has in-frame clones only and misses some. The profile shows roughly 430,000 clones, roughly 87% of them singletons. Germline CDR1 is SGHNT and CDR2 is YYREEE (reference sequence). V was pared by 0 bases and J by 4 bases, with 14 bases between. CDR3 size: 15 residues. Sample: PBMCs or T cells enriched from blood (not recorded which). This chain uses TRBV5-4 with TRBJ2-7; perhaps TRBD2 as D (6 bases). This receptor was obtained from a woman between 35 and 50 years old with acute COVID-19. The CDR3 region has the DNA TGTGCCAGCAGCTTGGCCGGGGGAGACGGGTACGAGCAGTACTTC. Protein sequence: CASSLAGGDGYEQYF.